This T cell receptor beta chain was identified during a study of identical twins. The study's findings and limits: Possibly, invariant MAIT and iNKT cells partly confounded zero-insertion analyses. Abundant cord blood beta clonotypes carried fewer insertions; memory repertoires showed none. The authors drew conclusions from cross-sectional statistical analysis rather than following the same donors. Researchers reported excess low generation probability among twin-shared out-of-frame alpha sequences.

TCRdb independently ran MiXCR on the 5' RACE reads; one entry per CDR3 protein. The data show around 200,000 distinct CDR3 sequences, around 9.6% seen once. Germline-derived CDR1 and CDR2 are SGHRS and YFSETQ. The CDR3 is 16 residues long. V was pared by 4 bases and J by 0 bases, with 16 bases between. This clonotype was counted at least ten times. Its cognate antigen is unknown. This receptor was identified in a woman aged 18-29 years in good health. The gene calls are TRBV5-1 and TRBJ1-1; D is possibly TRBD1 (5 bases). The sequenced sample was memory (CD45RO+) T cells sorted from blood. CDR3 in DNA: TGCGCCAGCAGCCGTTATTCGGGGGGTCTGAACACTGAAGCTTTCTTT. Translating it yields CASSRYSGGLNTEAFF. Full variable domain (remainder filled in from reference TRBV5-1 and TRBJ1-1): KAGVTQTPRYLIKTRGQQVTLSCSPISGHRSVSWYQQTPGQGLQFLFEYFSETQRNKGNFPGRFSGRQFSNSRSEMNVSTLELGDSALYLCASSRYSGGLNTEAFFGQGTRLTVV.